This TCR beta chain was observed in a study of blood T cells in healthy people across ages. General study points: Donor CMV status was unknown, possibly confounding expanded clonotype changes.

The table lists this clonotype with a few counts. What it binds is unknown. The V end lost 3 bases, the J end lost 3 bases, and 20 bases lay between the germline ends. CDR1 is MNHNS and CDR2 is SASEGT in the germline V gene. The CDR3 sequence is 17 residues long. Through a sample-barcoded 5' primer and a J-beta primer mix, a second PCR was run for roughly 6 to 12 cycles. TCRdb used MiXCR to reprocess the 5' RACE reads, holding one entry per CDR3 protein. Of 600,000 to 850,000 distinct CDR3 sequences in the sample, 25% were seen once. The same sample was also studied in work on T cells of mothers and their children. From that second work: cDNA was synthesized from all extracted RNA at around 1.5 ug per reaction.

The sequence was collected from a boy aged 10-17 years in good health. The rearrangement uses TRBV6-1 and TRBJ2-5; possibly TRBD2 for D (5 bases). Sequenced material: blood. This CDR3 reads CASSDLPIDPAEETQYF. In DNA, the CDR3 is TGTGCCAGCAGTGATCTACCGATAGACCCAGCGGAAGAGACCCAGTACTTC.